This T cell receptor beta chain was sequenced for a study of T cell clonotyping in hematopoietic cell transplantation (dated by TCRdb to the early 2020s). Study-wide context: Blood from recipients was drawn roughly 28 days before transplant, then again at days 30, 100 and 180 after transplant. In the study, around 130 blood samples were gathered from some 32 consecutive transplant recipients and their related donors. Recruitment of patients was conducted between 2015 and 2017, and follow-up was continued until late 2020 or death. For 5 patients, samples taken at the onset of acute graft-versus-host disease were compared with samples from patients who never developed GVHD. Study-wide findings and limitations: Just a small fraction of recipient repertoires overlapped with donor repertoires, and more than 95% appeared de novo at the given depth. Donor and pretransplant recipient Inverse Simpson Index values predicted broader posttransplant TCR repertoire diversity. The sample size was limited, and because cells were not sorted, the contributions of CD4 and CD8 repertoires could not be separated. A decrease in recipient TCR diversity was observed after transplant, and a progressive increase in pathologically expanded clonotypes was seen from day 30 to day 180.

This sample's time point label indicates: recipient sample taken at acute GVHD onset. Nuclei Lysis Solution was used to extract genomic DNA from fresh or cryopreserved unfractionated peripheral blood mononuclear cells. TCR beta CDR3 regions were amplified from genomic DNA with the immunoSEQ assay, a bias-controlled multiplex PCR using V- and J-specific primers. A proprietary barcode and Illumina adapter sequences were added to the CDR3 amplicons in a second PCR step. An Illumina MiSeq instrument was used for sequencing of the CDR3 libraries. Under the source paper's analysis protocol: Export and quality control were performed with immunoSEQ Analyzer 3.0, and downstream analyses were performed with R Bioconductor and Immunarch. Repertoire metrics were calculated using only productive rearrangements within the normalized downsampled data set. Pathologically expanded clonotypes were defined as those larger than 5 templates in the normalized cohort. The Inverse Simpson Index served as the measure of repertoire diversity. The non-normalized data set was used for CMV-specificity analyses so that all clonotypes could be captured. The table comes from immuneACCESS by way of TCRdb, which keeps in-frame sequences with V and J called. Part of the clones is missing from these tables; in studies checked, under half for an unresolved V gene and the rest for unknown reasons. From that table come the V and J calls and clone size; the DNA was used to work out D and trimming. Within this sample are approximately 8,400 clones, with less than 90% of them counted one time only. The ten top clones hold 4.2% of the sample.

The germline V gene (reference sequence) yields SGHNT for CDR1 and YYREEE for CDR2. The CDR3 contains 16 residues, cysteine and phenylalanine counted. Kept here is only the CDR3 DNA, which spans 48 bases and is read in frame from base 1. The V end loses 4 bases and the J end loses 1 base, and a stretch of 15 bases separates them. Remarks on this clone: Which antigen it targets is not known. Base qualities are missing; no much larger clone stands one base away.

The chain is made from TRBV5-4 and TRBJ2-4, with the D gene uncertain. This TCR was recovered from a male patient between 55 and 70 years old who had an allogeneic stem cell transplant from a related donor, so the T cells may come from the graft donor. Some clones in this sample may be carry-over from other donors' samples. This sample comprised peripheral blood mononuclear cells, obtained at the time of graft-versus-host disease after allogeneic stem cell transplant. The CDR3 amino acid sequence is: CASSPEKVGAKNIQYF. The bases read TGTGCCAGCAGCCCGGAGAAGGTCGGGGCCAAAAACATTCAGTACTTC.